This passage covers 5 T cell receptor beta chains from one sample sequenced in a study of molecular identifiers for immune sequencing clone quantification. TCRdb itself ran the PCR reads through MiXCR, one entry per CDR3 protein. The table lists some 650,000 distinct CDR3 sequences, 15% to 20% of them singletons, with 0.85% in the top ten. Sequenced material: naive CD8+ T cells from blood, with Jurkat cell RNA spiked in. Noted subset: FACS-sorted CD8+CD4-CCR7+CD45RA+ naive T cells. These receptors came from a human donor in good health. Some libraries in this study had Jurkat cell RNA spiked in.

Concerning this clonotype: At one end the junction does not follow the germline gene, possibly because of a read error. The V and J genes are TRBV11-2 and TRBJ2-1; D remains ambiguous. CDR1 and CDR2 from the germline V gene are SGHAT and FQNNGV. The CDR3 is made up of 12 amino acids. The CDR3 region is CANSLGRNEQFF. The CDR3 coding sequence is TGTGCCAACAGCCTAGGTCGCAATGAGCAGTTCTTC.

The table lists this clonotype with many counts. J is TRBJ2-7 and V is TRBV29-1, with a weak D call TRBD2 (5 bases). CDR1 is SQVTM and CDR2 is ANQGSEA in the germline V gene. This CDR3 is built from 15 residues. V lost 1 base, J lost 0 bases, and 13 bases lay in between. CDR3 loop: CSVEVEGKTSYEQYF. In nucleotides, the CDR3 is TGCAGCGTTGAAGTCGAGGGTAAAACCTCCTACGAGCAGTACTTC.

In regard to this clonotype: Likely a read error: the CDR3 ends without its conserved phenylalanine or tryptophan. V is TRBV4-3 and J is TRBJ2-7; D may be TRBD2 (5 bases). The CDR3 is 15 residues long. CDR1 LGHNA and CDR2 YSLEER come from the germline V gene. Between the trimmed V and J ends, which lost 1 base and 0 bases, there was a span of 10 bases. The chain's CDR3 is CASSQGTGSSYEQYL. The DNA for the CDR3 is TGCGCCAGCAGCCAAGGGACGGGAAGCTCCTACGAGCAGTACCTC.

On this clonotype: Just one base apart from a much larger clone, this may be a read error. The V and J genes are TRBV7-6 and TRBJ1-6, with a possible D match to TRBD1 (5 bases). Germline values: CDR1 SGHVS, CDR2 FNYEAQ. The CDR3 spans 14 residues. The CDR3 bases are TGTGCCGGCAGCTTGGAACGGGGCAGTTTGCCCCTCCACTTT. It specifies CAGSLERGSLPLHF. Full variable domain (rest looked up from reference TRBV7-6 and TRBJ1-6): GAGVSQSPRYKVTKRGQDVALRCDPISGHVSLYWYRQALGQGPEFLTYFNYEAQQDKSGLPNDRFSAERPEGSISTLTIQRTEQRDSAMYRCAGSLERGSLPLHFGNGTRLTVT.

This clonotype was recorded many times. The J gene is TRBJ1-1, the V gene TRBV5-1; TRBD1 agrees at 8 bases. Per germline, CDR1 SGHRS and CDR2 YFSETQ. This CDR3 has 15 amino acids. The junction had 5 bases not matched to a gene; V was cut back by 4 bases and J by 0 bases. CDR3 loop: CASSPWDRLNTEAFF. The CDR3, as DNA: TGCGCCAGCAGCCCGTGGGACAGGTTGAACACTGAAGCTTTCTTT.